A selection of T cell receptor beta chains follows, all from one sample in a study of T cell changes during pregnancy in multiple sclerosis. Using immunoSEQ multiplex PCR, the repertoire was profiled, and TCRdb retains in-frame clones only, with some absent. The sample lists approximately 44,000 clones; around 92% were seen once. The specimen comprised CD4+ T cells from peripheral blood mononuclear cells, sampled in the second trimester of pregnancy. These receptor sequences come from a female donor in good health, enrolled as a control in a pregnancy study. The CDR3 runs from the conserved cysteine through the conserved F or W. D genes are given only for firm matches. A clone size is listed for some rows: how often the clone was seen (once, few, many), or a class if it is expanded.

v_call	d_call	clone_size	j_call	cdr3_nt	cdr3_aa
TRBV5-1	NA	once	TRBJ2-1	TGCGCCAGCAGCCTAGCCCCCTACAATGAGCAGTTCTTC	CASSLAPYNEQFF
TRBV9	TRBD1	NA	TRBJ1-2	TGTGCCAGCAGCGCCTGGACAGGGAGAGACGGCTACACCTTC	CASSAWTGRDGYTF
TRBV6-5	NA	NA	TRBJ2-3	TGTGCCAGCAGTGTCAGGGACACAGATACGCAGTATTTT	CASSVRDTDTQYF
TRBV27	NA	NA	TRBJ1-6	TGTGCCAGCAGTCCCTGGGCGGGACGAGAAAATTCACCCCTCCACTTT	CASSPWAGRENSPLHF
TRBV6-6	TRBD1	NA	TRBJ1-2	TGTGCCAGCAGTTACGGGGACAGCCGCCCCTATGGCTACACCTTC	CASSYGDSRPYGYTF
TRBV5-4	TRBD2	NA	TRBJ2-7	TGTGCCAGCAGCTTGGGAGCGGGGGCGCGGGAGCAGTACTTC	CASSLGAGAREQYF
TRBV7-8	TRBD2	NA	TRBJ2-1	TGTGCCAGCAGCGTACTAGCGGGGGGGTCCAGGGAGCAGTTCTTC	CASSVLAGGSREQFF
TRBV6-1	NA	NA	TRBJ1-4	TGTGCCAGCAGTGAAGGAACGGAGGGCTCGAAACTGTTTTTT	CASSEGTEGSKLFF
TRBV6-6	TRBD2	NA	TRBJ2-3	TGTGCCAGCAATGATAGCGGGGGCCCTAGCACAGATACGCAGTATTTT	CASNDSGGPSTDTQYF
TRBV7-9	NA	NA	TRBJ1-1	TGTGCCAGCAGCTTAGATAGGGGGGGCGCTTTAGCTTTCTTT	CASSLDRGGALAFF
TRBV7-9	TRBD1	NA	TRBJ1-2	TGTGCCAGCAGCTTCGTTGTAGGGGGCTCCTATGGCTACACCTTC	CASSFVVGGSYGYTF
TRBV7-3	NA	NA	TRBJ1-6	TGTGCCAGCAGCTTACAAGAGGGTAACCGTTCACCCCTCCACTTT	CASSLQEGNRSPLHF
TRBV7-9	NA	NA	TRBJ2-3	TGTGCCAGCAGCTTAACAGGGAAGATAGATACGCAGTATTTT	CASSLTGKIDTQYF
TRBV9	TRBD2	NA	TRBJ2-7	TGTGCCAGCAGCGTAGGACTAGCGGGGTACGAGCAGTACTTC	CASSVGLAGYEQYF
TRBV7-3	NA	NA	TRBJ2-3	TGTGCCAGCAGCTTCAACAGGGAAGATACGCAGTATTTT	CASSFNREDTQYF
TRBV5-1	TRBD1	NA	TRBJ2-2	TGCGCCAGCAGTCGGGACAGGCACACCGGGGAGCTGTTTTTT	CASSRDRHTGELFF
TRBV6-1	TRBD1	NA	TRBJ2-3	TGTGCCAGCACTAGGGGGCGGACAGATACGCAGTATTTT	CASTRGRTDTQYF
TRBV2	NA	NA	TRBJ2-5	TGTGCCAGCAGCCTATTCCAAGAGACCCAGTACTTC	CASSLFQETQYF
TRBV2	NA	NA	TRBJ2-7	TGTGCCAGCAGTGAACTTTCGTCAGGTTCTTACTACGAGCAGTACTTC	CASSELSSGSYYEQYF
TRBV11-3	NA	NA	TRBJ1-5	TGTGCCAGCAAAGCCCCGAATCAGCCCCAGCATTTT	CASKAPNQPQHF
TRBV5-8	TRBD2	NA	TRBJ2-7	TGTGCCAGCAGCTCAACTAGCGACATTACGAAGCAGTACTTC	CASSSTSDITKQYF
TRBV6-5	TRBD1	NA	TRBJ1-2	TGTGCCAGCAGAGACCCGGGACAGGGGAACTATGGCTACACCTTC	CASRDPGQGNYGYTF
TRBV27	TRBD1	once	TRBJ2-1	TGTGCCAGCAGTCCAGGGGACAGGGGAGGCGTTGGACACTACAATGAGCAGTTCTTC	CASSPGDRGGVGHYNEQFF
TRBV7-3	NA	medium-sized	TRBJ1-2	TGTGCCAGCAGCTTAACCCCCCAGGGTGATGGCTACACCTTC	CASSLTPQGDGYTF
TRBV13	NA	NA	TRBJ2-2	TGTGCCAGCAGCCCCAGGGGCGGGGAGCTGTTTTTT	CASSPRGGELFF
TRBV30	NA	NA	TRBJ1-2	TGTGCCTACCCGGGGGAGTTTAACTATGGCTACACCTTC	CAYPGEFNYGYTF
TRBV2	TRBD2	NA	TRBJ2-7	TGTGCCAGCAGTACTAGCGGGTATCCCTCCTACGAGCAGTACTTC	CASSTSGYPSYEQYF
TRBV10-3	TRBD1	NA	TRBJ1-1	TGTGCCATCAGAGGGGACAGTCTGATAGAAGCTTTCTTT	CAIRGDSLIEAFF
TRBV19	TRBD2	NA	TRBJ2-1	TGTGCCAGTAGTATGAGTGGACTAGCGGGAGGGCCCAATGAGCAGTTCTTC	CASSMSGLAGGPNEQFF
TRBV6-5	NA	once	TRBJ1-2	TGTGCCACCGAAACAGGGTTGGGCTACACCTTC	CATETGLGYTF
TRBV27	TRBD2	NA	TRBJ2-1	TGTGCCAGCAGTTCTAGCGGGGTTGGCAGACGGGAGCAGTTCTTC	CASSSSGVGRREQFF
TRBV6-5	TRBD1	NA	TRBJ2-2	TGTGCCAGCAGAGACAGGGGGGTGGTCACCGGGGAGCTGTTTTTT	CASRDRGVVTGELFF
TRBV28	TRBD1	NA	TRBJ1-2	TGTGCCAGCAGTTTTCAGGGGGCGGATGGCTACACCTTC	CASSFQGADGYTF
TRBV7-9	TRBD1	few	TRBJ1-1	TGTGCCAGCAGCTTAGGACAGGGGGCTGGTGGCACTGAAGCTTTCTTT	CASSLGQGAGGTEAFF
TRBV11-2	NA	NA	TRBJ1-4	TGTGCCAGCGGGCAGAACACTAATGAAAAACTGTTTTTT	CASGQNTNEKLFF
TRBV5-1	NA	NA	TRBJ1-6	TGCGCCAGCAGGCGGGGGTCTTGGGCACAGGGAAATTCACCCCTCCACTTT	CASRRGSWAQGNSPLHF
TRBV19	NA	NA	TRBJ1-2	TGTGCCAGTAAGGGAGGCTATGGCTACACCTTC	CASKGGYGYTF
TRBV2	TRBD1	few	TRBJ1-2	TGTGCCAGCAGGGGGACAGGCTATGGCTACACCTTC	CASRGTGYGYTF
TRBV30	NA	NA	TRBJ1-2	TGTGCCTGGAGTGTCCCTCAGGGCCGATATGGCTACACCTTC	CAWSVPQGRYGYTF
TRBV20-1	NA	NA	TRBJ2-7	TGCAGTGCTAGGAGGGGGTCCGAGCAGTACTTC	CSARRGSEQYF
TRBV5-1	NA	NA	TRBJ2-7	TGCGCCAGCAGATCAGGGCACCAAGGGGCCTACGAGCAGTACTTC	CASRSGHQGAYEQYF